This TCR beta chain was obtained from a study of OX40 agonist ivuxolimab in advanced cancers. The table came from immunoSEQ multiplex PCR; TCRdb's copy has only in-frame clones and leaves some out. The repertoire holds several thousand clones, with approximately 73% as singletons. A remark on this clone: As yet, its antigen is unknown.

Notes on the study in general: The CD4+ and CD8+ T cells in the blood had expanded clonally by week 6 at 0.1 to 3.0 mg/kg.

This CDR3 is 11 amino acids long. From germline, CDR1 is SGHTA and CDR2 FQGNSA. Trimming took 8 bases from V and 11 from J, leaving 15 bases between them. J is TRBJ1-1 and V is TRBV7-2, with D hard to call. The material was CD4+ or CD8+ T cells sorted from blood, obtained in a trial of the OX40 agonist ivuxolimab. The clonotype comes from an adult with an advanced solid tumor such as melanoma, head and neck, liver or kidney cancer. The chain's CDR3 is CASGGAVTAFF. Here the CDR3 DNA reads TGTGCCAGCGGTGGCGCCGTCACGGCTTTCTTT.